The text below deals with one TCR beta chain. The antigen is unknown. Template switching added a universal primer binding site, and final cDNA carried unique molecular identifiers. MiXCR was run by TCRdb on the 5' RACE reads, yielding one entry per CDR3 protein. The sample lists under 1 million distinct CDR3 sequences; 12% were seen once. The data originate from a study of identical twins. Notes on the study in general: Twins showed weaker excess sharing in their beta out-of-frame sequences. The presence of invariant MAIT and iNKT cells could partly confound analyses of zero-insertion sequences.

Germline CDR1 reads SGHKS; CDR2 reads YYEKEE (reference sequence). The CDR3 contains 17 residues. V lost 1 base, J lost 1 base, and 18 bases lay in between. Healthy Caucasian individuals made up all the donors. These data were also filed under a second study, of yellow fever vaccine responses in identical twins.

The TCR originated in a woman aged 18-30 years in good health. Sequenced material: PBMCs. This chain uses TRBV5-5 with TRBJ2-7; unclear D gene. The chain's CDR3 is CASSLWASWPESYEQYF. The DNA for the CDR3 is TGTGCCAGCAGCTTGTGGGCTTCGTGGCCCGAGTCCTACGAGCAGTACTTC.